These 13 T cell receptor delta chains were sequenced from one sample in a study of DNA immune sequencing with unique molecular identifiers. All 8 TRDV and 4 TRDJ genes were targeted in 32-plex amplification of genomic DNA. A 12-nucleotide UMI was added during 2 to 3 barcoding PCR cycles before adapter PCR. TCRdb re-called clones from the multiplex PCR reads via CATT. Altogether approximately 800 delta-chain clones are present, approximately 3% being singletons, with the ten largest covering approximately 64%. The sequencing sample was made of gamma-delta T cells from PBMCs. These receptors came from a human donor in good health.

In this sample, this clone turned up a few times. A far larger clone is one base from this, pointing to a likely read error. The sample carries other DNA sequences with the same CDR3. The CDR3 sequence: CACDPVLGANIYTDKLIF. CDR3 sequence (DNA): TGTGCCTGTGACCCCGTACTTGGGGCCAATATTTACACCGATAAACTCATCTTT. The chain is built from TRDV2 and TRDJ1; the D gene is possibly TRDD3 (5 bases). Germline assignment: CDR1 GEAIGNYY and CDR2 EKD. V was cut by 3 bases and J by 0 bases, with 22 bases left in between. CDR3 length equals 18 residues.

Points on this clone: A far larger clone is one nucleotide away, so this likely arose from a read error. Other DNA sequences in the sample encode the same CDR3. The chain joins TRDV2 to TRDJ1; 13 nucleotides agree with TRDD3. CDR3 length equals 20 residues. Germline CDR1 reads GEAIGNYY; CDR2 reads EKD. CDR3 region: CACDKVGFQLGDTRTDKLIF. CDR3 coding DNA: TGTGCCTGTGACAAGGTGGGCTTTCAACTGGGGGATACGCGCACCGATAAACTCATTTTT.

The table lists this clone with a few counts. This DNA's translation and the protein TCRdb lists, from a much larger clone, do not match at residue 12, likely due to a read error; the protein shown is translated from the DNA. The CDR3 DNA sequence: TGTGCCTGTGACTTACTGGGGGATATAAGTCCGCAGTCTGATAAACTCATCTTT. It encodes CACDLLGDISPQSDKLIF. This chain uses TRDV2 with TRDJ1, with 11 bases lining up with TRDD3. There are 18 residues in the CDR3. The germline gives CDR1 GEAIGNYY, CDR2 EKD. The V segment lost 3 bases and the J segment 5 bases; nucleotides outside the gene matches: 16.

This clone qualifies as large. This same CDR3 is encoded by further DNA sequences in the sample. CDR3 nucleotide sequence: TGTGCCTGTGACCCATTACTGGGGGATACGCGAACCGATAAACTCATCTTT. Its translation: CACDPLLGDTRTDKLIF. V usage is TRDV2 and J usage is TRDJ1; 13 bases fit TRDD3. Germline assignment: CDR1 GEAIGNYY and CDR2 EKD. V shed 3 bases, J shed 2 bases, and the junction held 8 bases outside the gene matches. This CDR3 comprises 17 residues.

Comments on this clone: This DNA translates differently at residue 15 from the TCRdb protein, which is that of a much larger clone; a read error is likely, and the protein shown is the DNA's own translation. The chain has TRDV2 and TRDJ1, with 9 bases identical to TRDD3. CDR1 and CDR2 (germline): GEAIGNYY, EKD. The CDR3 runs to 19 residues. Here the CDR3 DNA reads TGTGCCTGTGACCCCATAGCGCTCGGGGGATACCGGGGCACCGTTAAACTCATCTTT. It translates to CACDPIALGGYRGTVKLIF.

Concerning this clone: TCRdb's listed protein matches a much larger clone and diverges from this DNA's translation at residue 8, likely through a read error; the protein shown comes from the DNA. The chain joins TRDV2 to TRDJ1; 9 bases are shared with TRDD3. There are 19 residues in the CDR3. J gave up 1 base and V 3 bases, and 17 bases lay outside the gene matches. Germline assignment: CDR1 GEAIGNYY and CDR2 EKD. For the CDR3, the DNA is TGTGCCTGTGACCCCATAGCGCACGGGGGATACCGGGGCACCGATAAACTCATCTTT. This gives the protein CACDPIAHGGYRGTDKLIF.

As concerns this clone: The protein in TCRdb stems from a much larger clone and differs at residue 10 from this DNA's translation, likely a read error; here the protein is translated from the DNA. The gene calls are TRDV2 and TRDJ1; 9 bases match TRDD3. The ends lost 0 bases at V and 9 bases at J; junction bases unmatched: 10. The germline V gene has CDR1 GEAIGNYY and CDR2 EKD. The CDR3 extends over 15 amino acids. The CDR3 loop reads CACDTLTGGNKELIF. The CDR3 DNA is TGTGCCTGTGACACCCTTACTGGGGGAAACAAGGAACTCATCTTT.

This clone occurred a few times. The chain employs TRDV2 and TRDJ1; D may be TRDD3 (6 bases). V shed 0 bases and J shed 0 bases, with 13 bases lying between them. Germline CDR1 reads GEAIGNYY; CDR2 reads EKD. The CDR3 consists of 16 residues. CDR3 coding DNA: TGTGCCTGTGACACCGTAGAACTGGGCGACACCGATAAACTCATCTTT. It yields the protein CACDTVELGDTDKLIF.

As to this clone: TCRdb records a much larger clone's protein for this DNA, with a difference at residue 5 that likely arises from a read error; the protein given is the translation of the DNA. The chain joins TRDV2 to TRDJ1; TRDD3 aligns across 12 bases. The J segment lost 3 bases and the V segment lost 6 bases, leaving 16 bases of the junction unmatched. This CDR3 is 18 amino acids long. Germline V CDR1 and CDR2: GEAIGNYY, EKD. The CDR3 DNA reads TGTGCCTGTACCAAGGTGAGACTGGGGGATACAGCTCCCGATAAACTCATCTTT. Translating it yields CACTKVRLGDTAPDKLIF.

A note on this clone: This DNA's translation and the protein TCRdb lists, from a much larger clone, do not match at residue 12, likely due to a read error; the protein shown is translated from the DNA. The chain couples TRDV2 to TRDJ1, with D hard to call. Germline CDR1 GEAIGNYY, CDR2 EKD. The CDR3 loop spans 14 amino acids. The CDR3 coding sequence is TGTGCCTGTGACCCCATTGGGTACACCGATAAATTCATCTTT. It encodes CACDPIGYTDKFIF.

In this sample, this clone turned up a few times. A far larger clone is off by one base, so a read error is likely. Other DNA sequences in this specimen translate into the identical CDR3. J is TRDJ1 and V is TRDV2, with 8 nucleotides matching TRDD3. Germline V gives CDR1 GEAIGNYY, CDR2 EKD. V was clipped by 7 bases and J by 0 bases; unmatched bases: 18. This CDR3 spans 18 amino acids. The CDR3 loop is CACDPVLGANIYTDKLIF. The CDR3 DNA follows: TGTGCCTGCGACCCCGTACTGGGGGCCAATATTTACACCGATAAACTCATCTTT.

Sample share makes this clone medium-sized. The chain uses TRDV2 and TRDJ1; D might be TRDD3 (5 bases). Between the trimmed V and J ends, which lost 0 bases and 1 base, there was a span of 20 bases. CDR1 is GEAIGNYY and CDR2 is EKD in the germline V gene. The CDR3 is made up of 18 amino acids. CDR3 nucleotides: TGTGCCTGTGACACCTTAGAGTCTCTTGGGGCTCTCACCGATAAACTCATCTTT. It specifies CACDTLESLGALTDKLIF.

This clone turned up a few times. A much larger clone lies a single base off, so this may be a read error. The rearrangement uses TRDV2 and TRDJ1; the D is unclear. The CDR3 runs to 17 residues. V lost 6 bases to trimming and J lost 0 bases, with 22 bases between them. The germline V gene has CDR1 GEAIGNYY and CDR2 EKD. This chain's CDR3 is CACFPVTDTWYTDKLIF. The CDR3 bases are TGTGCCTGTTTTCCGGTGACTGACACGTGGTACACCGATAAACTCATCTTT.